The entry below describes one T cell receptor (beta chain). These data originate in a study of control samples from healthy donors and cancer patients. After removal of 5 bases from V and 4 bases from J, the junction contained 10 bases not matched to a gene. Looked up from germline, CDR1 is SGHVS and CDR2 is FNYEAQ. CDR3 length: 19 amino acids. The data were produced by immunoSEQ multiplex PCR, yet TCRdb's version contains in-frame clones alone and is incomplete. The data contain about 120,000 clones, about 87% of them singletons. Sequencing input: blood. The clonotype was recovered from a man aged 40-50 years in good health. The gene calls are TRBV7-6 and TRBJ2-2, with TRBD2 identical over 16 bases. CDR3 in amino acids: CASSGTGTSGGAITGELFF. The CDR3 DNA is TGTGCCAGCAGCGGCACCGGGACTAGCGGGGGGGCCATCACCGGGGAGCTGTTTTTT.